This T cell receptor beta chain emerged from a study of cytomegalovirus exposure and HLA in healthy donors. Turning to the study itself: Of roughly 400 genotyped donors, 81% grouped in the Caucasian-associated ancestry cluster.

The PCR contained 60 Vbeta and 13 Jbeta primers. Some clones are missing from TCRdb's copy, which holds only in-frame ones; the method was immunoSEQ multiplex PCR. The table has under 150,000 clones, about 80% seen once. This TCR derives from a man aged 50 or older in good health and CMV-seronegative. Sample: PBMCs.

The CDR3 region is CASSSALGLAGAEQFF. For the CDR3, the DNA is TGTGCCAGTAGCTCCGCCCTGGGGCTAGCGGGAGCCGAGCAGTTCTTC. The rearrangement joins TRBV19 to TRBJ2-1, with TRBD2 identical over 10 bases. The junction had 15 bases not matched to a gene; V was cut back by 6 bases and J by 10 bases. Germline CDR1 is LNHDA and CDR2 is SQIVND (reference sequence). The CDR3 covers 16 residues.